A single sample gave rise to the 22 T cell receptor beta chains below, sequenced in a study of fetal regulatory T cell absence and autoimmunity listed by TCRdb under 2017. The library relied on the immunoSEQ multiplex PCR assay. TCRdb retrieved this table from immuneACCESS and kept in-frame rearrangements only. Not all clones are present; in checked studies, unresolved V genes account for under half, and no reason is known for the remainder. In this sample the table shows 95,000 or so clones, 55% to 75% of which occur a single time. The ten biggest clones cover 2% of the sample. Sequencing input: pancreas tissue. The source is a male donor with IPEX syndrome.

This chain connects TRBV9 to TRBJ1-2; D is unclear. The CDR3 totals 12 residues. Germline CDR1 is SGDLS and CDR2 is YYNGEE. Trimming took off 3 bases at V and 2 bases at J, with 5 bases between the two ends. The CDR3 protein is CASSAPNYGYTF. CDR3 nucleotide sequence: TGTGCCAGCAGCGCCCCAAACTATGGCTACACCTTC.

This clone was counted between two and nine times. The CDR3 nucleotides are TGTGCCAGCAGCCCGGACAGCTCCTACGAGCAGTACTTC. Its protein product is CASSPDSSYEQYF. The chain uses TRBV7-2 and TRBJ2-7; maybe TRBD1 (6 bases). Germline CDR1 reads SGHTA; CDR2 reads FQGNSA. V dropped 5 bases and J dropped 0 bases, with 8 bases sitting between them. The CDR3 loop spans 13 amino acids.

The V call is TRBV6-5, the J call TRBJ1-5, with D hard to call. V was shortened by 5 bases and J by 2 bases, with 7 bases between the two germline ends. The CDR3 has 13 residues. The germline V gene encodes CDR1 MNHEY and CDR2 SVGAGI. CDR3 residues: CASSRGGNQPQHF. Here the CDR3 DNA reads TGTGCCAGCAGTCGAGGCGGCAATCAGCCCCAGCATTTT.

The gene calls are TRBV2 and TRBJ2-3; tentatively, D is TRBD2 (6 bases). Germline assignment: CDR1 SNHLY and CDR2 FYNNEI. CDR3 length: 19 residues. V dropped 3 bases and J dropped 4 bases, with 26 bases sitting between them. The CDR3 spells CASSDLVLLSGEVADTQYF. CDR3 DNA: TGTGCCAGCAGTGACTTGGTCCTACTTTCGGGGGAGGTTGCAGATACGCAGTATTTT. The full variable domain, completed using reference TRBV2 and TRBJ2-3, is EPEVTQTPSHQVTQMGQEVILRCVPISNHLYFYWYRQILGQKVEFLVSFYNNEISEKSEIFDDQFSVERPDGSNFTLKIRSTKLEDSAMYFCASSDLVLLSGEVADTQYFGPGTRLTVL.

This rearrangement joins TRBV5-1 to TRBJ1-1; maybe TRBD1 (6 bases). Trimming stripped 3 bases from V and 1 base from J, with 13 bases between. This CDR3 is 15 amino acids long. CDR1 and CDR2 from the germline V gene are SGHRS and YFSETQ. CDR3 amino acids: CASSSRQTGNTEAFF. CDR3 bases: TGCGCCAGCAGCTCTAGACAGACAGGGAACACTGAAGCTTTCTTT.

CDR3 loop: CASRRDRGSHGYTF. DNA of the CDR3: TGTGCCAGCAGAAGGGACAGGGGGTCCCATGGCTACACCTTC. The chain recombines TRBV9 with TRBJ1-2, with TRBD1 matching over 11 bases. Trimming removed 5 bases from V and 6 bases from J; junction bases left unmatched: 6. The length of the CDR3 is 14 residues. The germline CDR1 and CDR2 sequences are SGDLS and YYNGEE.

This clone was seen just once. The chain combines TRBV4-2 with TRBJ2-3, with D possibly being TRBD1 or TRBD2 (5 bases each). The V gene's germline CDR1 is LGHNA and CDR2 YNFKEQ. This CDR3 is 12 amino acids long. The V end was cut by 4 bases, the J end by 6 bases, with 8 bases between. CDR3 DNA sequence: TGTGCCAGCAGCCGGGACGGGGATACGCAGTATTTT. This encodes CASSRDGDTQYF.

The chain couples TRBV18 to TRBJ2-3; TRBD1 matches at 8 bases. J was trimmed by 1 base and V by 1 base; bases with no gene match: 7. The CDR3 is made up of 17 amino acids. CDR1 is KGHSH, CDR2 LQKENI, per germline. As DNA, the CDR3 is TGTGCCAGCTCACCACGGACGACAGGGGCCCGCACAGATACGCAGTATTTT. Translating gives CASSPRTTGARTDTQYF.

The chain employs TRBV11-2 and TRBJ2-2; D is uncertain. The CDR3 extends over 13 amino acids. Germline assignment: CDR1 SGHAT and CDR2 FQNNGV. Trimming shortened V by 3 bases and J by 5 bases, and 7 bases separated the two germline ends. CDR3 in DNA: TGTGCCAGCAGCTTGTACGGGACCGGGGAGCTGTTTTTT. The encoded protein is CASSLYGTGELFF.

The V call is TRBV2, the J call TRBJ1-2; 7 bases match TRBD1. V lost 8 bases, J lost 2 bases, and 8 bases stayed unmatched. CDR3 length: 14 amino acids. CDR1 SNHLY and CDR2 FYNNEI come from the germline V gene. The CDR3 nucleotides read TGTGCCAGCGACCAGGGGGTTGAGAACTATGGCTACACCTTC. Translation: CASDQGVENYGYTF.

The chain employs TRBV27 and TRBJ2-3; no clear D gene. CDR1 and CDR2 from the germline V gene are MNHEY and SMNVEV (reference sequence). V gave up 6 bases and J gave up 6 bases, with 4 bases separating them. The CDR3 runs to 10 residues. The CDR3, as DNA: TGTGCCAGCAGAGGGGATACGCAGTATTTT. Its protein is CASRGDTQYF.

The V call is TRBV2, the J call TRBJ2-6, with 7 bases lining up with TRBD1. J lost 0 bases, V lost 8 bases, and 10 bases had no gene match. The CDR3 totals 17 residues. Looked up from germline, CDR1 is SNHLY and CDR2 is FYNNEI. The DNA of the CDR3 is TGTGCCAGCCGGTGGGACAGAAGGTACTCTGGGGCCAACGTCCTGACTTTC. It translates to CASRWDRRYSGANVLTF.

The chain couples TRBV30 to TRBJ1-2; D remains unclear. CDR1 is GTSNPN and CDR2 is SVGIG in the germline V gene (reference sequence). V was pared by 0 bases and J by 3 bases, with 23 bases between. This CDR3 is 18 amino acids long. The CDR3 coding sequence is TGTGCCTGGAGTGTCTCCAATTTCGCGGGAGGAGAGGACTATGGCTACACCTTC. Translated, it gives CAWSVSNFAGGEDYGYTF. Full variable domain (missing parts from reference TRBV30 and TRBJ1-2): SQTIHQWPATLVQPVGSPLSLECTVEGTSNPNLYWYRQAAGRGLQLLFYSVGIGQISSEVPQNLSASRPQDRQFILSSKKLLLSDSGFYLCAWSVSNFAGGEDYGYTFGSGTRLTVV.

The chain joins TRBV5-5 to TRBJ1-1; perhaps TRBD1 as D (5 bases). Germline lookup yields CDR1 SGHKS and CDR2 YYEKEE (reference sequence). V dropped 0 bases and J dropped 8 bases, with 11 bases sitting between them. This CDR3 spans 13 amino acids. CDR3 loop: CASSLAGGYEAFF. The CDR3 DNA sequence: TGTGCCAGCAGCTTGGCGGGGGGGTACGAAGCTTTCTTT.

V gene TRBV5-1 combines with J gene TRBJ2-7; D assignment may be TRBD1 or TRBD2 (5 bases each). This CDR3 comprises 16 residues. Germline loops: CDR1 SGHRS, CDR2 YFSETQ. Trimming removed 1 base at V and 3 bases at J, with 17 bases between. The CDR3 bases are TGCGCCAGCAGCTTGTTTATGCCGGGACCAAACTACGAGCAGTACTTC. This gives the protein CASSLFMPGPNYEQYF.

This chain connects TRBV5-1 to TRBJ2-3, with TRBD2 as a possible D gene (7 bases). CDR1 and CDR2 (germline): SGHRS, YFSETQ. V was pared by 2 bases and J by 3 bases, with 10 bases between. The CDR3 length is 14 residues. CDR3 nucleotide sequence: TGCGCCAGCAGCTTCGGGGGGCGTACAGATACGCAGTATTTT. It specifies CASSFGGRTDTQYF.

V gene TRBV4-2 combines with J gene TRBJ2-2, with a weak D call TRBD2 (5 bases). The CDR3 loop spans 17 amino acids. CDR1 is LGHNA, CDR2 YNFKEQ, per germline. Trimming removed 3 bases at V and 0 bases at J, with 14 bases between. The CDR3 sequence: CASSQPADYANTGELFF. The CDR3 coding sequence is TGTGCCAGCAGCCAGCCAGCGGATTACGCGAACACCGGGGAGCTGTTTTTT.

The rearrangement links TRBV4-3 to TRBJ1-1; D is ambiguous. Trimming removed 7 bases at V and 7 bases at J, with 10 bases between. The germline gives CDR1 LGHNA, CDR2 YSLEER. This CDR3 has 11 amino acids. In DNA, the CDR3 is TGCGCCAGCACTACACCTATTGAAGCTTTCTTT. Translation gives CASTTPIEAFF.

V is TRBV1 and J is TRBJ1-1. TRBV1 is marked as a pseudogene. This CDR3 contains 14 residues. CDR3 sequence: CTSSQGLPGTEAFF. CDR3 DNA sequence: TGCACCAGCAGCCAAGGCCTTCCTGGGACTGAAGCTTTCTTT.

The chain employs TRBV7-9 and TRBJ1-3, with D perhaps matching TRBD1 (5 bases). V dropped 5 bases and J dropped 3 bases, with 17 bases sitting between them. Germline-derived CDR1 and CDR2 are SEHNR and FQNEAQ (reference sequence). The CDR3 covers 16 residues. CDR3 residues: CASSERTGEGGNTIYF. The CDR3 DNA is TGTGCCAGCAGCGAGAGAACAGGAGAAGGTGGAAACACCATATATTTT.

The chain uses TRBV4-3 and TRBJ2-7, with 8 bases that match TRBD1. Germline assignment: CDR1 LGHNA and CDR2 YSLEER. The V gene end was trimmed by 0 bases and the J gene end by 2 bases; junction bases not matched to a gene: 6. The CDR3 consists of 16 residues. The chain's CDR3 is CASSQDHQGAPYEQYF. CDR3 nucleotide sequence: TGCGCCAGCAGCCAAGATCATCAGGGGGCCCCCTACGAGCAGTACTTC.

As DNA, the CDR3 is TGTGCCAGCTCACCGGTCGGGACTAGCGGGGGGGCCTACGAGCAGTACTTC. Its protein is CASSPVGTSGGAYEQYF. J is TRBJ2-7 and V is TRBV18; 16 bases fit TRBD2. This CDR3 contains 17 residues. Germline lookup yields CDR1 KGHSH and CDR2 LQKENI. The junction had 4 bases not matched to a gene; V was cut back by 3 bases and J by 2 bases.